This paragraph covers one T cell receptor beta chain sequence. Its specific antigen is unknown. There are no base qualities to consult, and no much larger clone falls within one base. CD8 naive samples were CD45RO-negative cells positively selected for CCR7, giving a CD45RA+CCR7+ population that excluded TemRA cells. Healthy HIV-negative adults with no recently reported acute infections or vaccinations were included as donors. All donors were Caucasian adults living in Nashville, Tennessee, USA. Blood was collected by leukapheresis, and PBMCs were isolated by Ficoll-Histopaque density gradient centrifugation and then cryopreserved in liquid nitrogen vapor phase. Analytical flow cytometry was used to check the purity and quantity of each magnetically sorted T cell population. Genomic DNA was isolated from every sorted fraction and measured by UV absorbance on a Nanodrop 2000c. This sample was taken from a study of shared clonotypes between healthy human individuals (TCRdb year 2020). For the study in its entirety: Three men and two women, aged 18 to 49 years, made up the cohort. Different laboratories and diverse techniques were used to prepare libraries and sequence TCR repertoires, to increase sequencing depth and limit assay-specific biases. The study deeply sequenced blood TCR repertoires of five healthy adults to estimate repertoire size and the extent of clonotype sharing between individuals. Between about 0.94 and 8.9 billion PBMCs per donor were obtained by leukapheresis. Per donor, three plates each were used for CD4 naive and CD4 memory, two for CD8 naive, and one for CD8 memory. Results and caveats for the whole study, not just this receptor: Sharing across several donors was observed for around 4.8% of naive CD4, about 3.2% of naive CD8, 2% to 2.5% of memory CD4, and around 0.4% of memory CD8 clonotypes. Based on pairwise subsampling, the degree of clonotype sharing among donors was expected to be affected by sequencing depth. Higher generation probabilities were observed for clonotypes shared by all four sorted-subset donors than for non-shared clonotypes. Sampling was limited to blood, and TCR repertoires in tissue likely differ from TCR repertoires in blood. Even with the large sequencing depth, rarefaction of the sorted-subset datasets indicated that sequencing was incomplete. Larger estimated clonotype richness was generally found for naive subsets than for memory subsets. Because the study included only a small number of donors, the genetic and exposure-history diversity represented was limited.

TCR CDR3 regions were amplified from genomic DNA by multiplex PCR using the deep immunoSEQ assay. Genomic DNA extracted from each cell subset was distributed evenly over all wells of several immunoSEQ 96-well plates, and each plate served as one replicate. For sorted subsets, about 200 ng genomic DNA, equal to tens of thousands of T cell genomes, was loaded into each replicate PCR. Purified libraries were quantified with a Qubit 3.0 fluorometer, sized on a Bioanalyzer 2100, and re-quantified with the KAPA Library Quantification kit. Each immunoSEQ 96-well plate was sequenced on its own single-read 150-cycle Illumina NextSeq 550 flow cell. Turning to the authors' computational methods: The immunoSEQ output contained only junctional sequences without quality scores, so filtering could not match that applied to full-length reads. Sequences were annotated with PyIR, a Python wrapper for IgBLAST v1.9, using IMGT germline references to assign V/J genes and CDR3. Any read was removed if the V/J assignment was weak (E-value above 1e-6), the CDR3 was missing, or the read contained stop codons, out-of-frame junctions, or ambiguous translated residues. V3J clonotypes were defined by identical inferred V gene, J gene, and CDR3 amino acid sequence. To compute the percentage overlap between repertoires, the number of shared unique clonotypes was divided by the size of the smaller repertoire. Repertoire richness was assessed with RTK rarefaction, the Chao1 estimator, and Recon v2.1 estimates of unobserved clonotypes. Generation probabilities for all TCRbeta clonotypes obtained by the gDNA method from a few donors were computed using OLGA. Here the immuneACCESS table is served through TCRdb, limited to in-frame sequences with V and J called. Missing clones are a known gap in these copies; in checked studies unresolved V genes cover under half, and the rest lacks a known reason. V and J calls and clone size are those listed in that table; D and trimming were worked out from the DNA. Counted in this sample were roughly 810,000 clones; 96% of them appeared once. Over 0.2% of the sample rests with the top ten.

Relative to germline, V is missing 1 base and J is missing 8 bases, with 12 bases of the junction outside any gene match. Its CDR3 holds 17 amino acids, cysteine through phenylalanine. Kept here is only the CDR3 DNA, which spans 51 bases and is read in frame from base 1. Via the germline V gene, CDR1 is MGHRA and CDR2 YSYEKL. This sequence originates from a man aged 30 to 45 in good health. In this chain, TRBV4-1 is recombined with TRBJ2-1; 9 nucleotides in the junction match TRBD2. Sequencing input: naive CD8+ T cells sorted from blood. The sample's cell subset or site, from its label and the paper: CD45RA+CCR7+. The base sequence is TGCGCCAGCAGCCAAGTTGGGAGCGGGAGGTTAACTCATGAGCAGTTCTTC. It specifies CASSQVGSGRLTHEQFF.